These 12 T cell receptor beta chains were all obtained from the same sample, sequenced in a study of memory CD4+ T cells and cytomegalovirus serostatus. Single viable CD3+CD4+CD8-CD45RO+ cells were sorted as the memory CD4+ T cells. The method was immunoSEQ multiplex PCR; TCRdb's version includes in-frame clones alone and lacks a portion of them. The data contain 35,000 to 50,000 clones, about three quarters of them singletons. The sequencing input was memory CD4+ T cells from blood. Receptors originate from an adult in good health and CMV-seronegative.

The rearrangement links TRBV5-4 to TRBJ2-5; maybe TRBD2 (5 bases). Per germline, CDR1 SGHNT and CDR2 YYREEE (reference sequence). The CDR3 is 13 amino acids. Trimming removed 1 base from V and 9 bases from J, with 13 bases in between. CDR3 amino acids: CASSLWAGDSQYF. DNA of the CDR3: TGTGCCAGCAGCTTGTGGGCCGGGGATTCCCAGTACTTC.

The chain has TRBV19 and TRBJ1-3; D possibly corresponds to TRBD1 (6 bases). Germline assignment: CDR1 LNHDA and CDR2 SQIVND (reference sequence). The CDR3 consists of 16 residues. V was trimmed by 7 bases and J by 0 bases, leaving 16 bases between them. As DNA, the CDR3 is TGTGCCAGTACGGCTAACAGGGTCCTCTCTGGAAACACCATATATTTT. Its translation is CASTANRVLSGNTIYF. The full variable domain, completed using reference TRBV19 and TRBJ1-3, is DGGITQSPKYLFRKEGQNVTLSCEQNLNHDAMYWYRQDPGQGLRLIYYSQIVNDFQKGDIAEGYSVSREKKESFPLTVTSAQKNPTAFYLCASTANRVLSGNTIYFGEGSWLTVV.

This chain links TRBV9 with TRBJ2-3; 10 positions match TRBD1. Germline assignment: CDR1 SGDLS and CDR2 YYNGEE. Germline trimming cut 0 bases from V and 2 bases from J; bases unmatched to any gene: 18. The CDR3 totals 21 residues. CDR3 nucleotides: TGTGCCAGCAGCGTAGGGGTTCGAACGGGACAGGGGAGGTCTACCACAGATACGCAGTATTTT. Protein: CASSVGVRTGQGRSTTDTQYF.

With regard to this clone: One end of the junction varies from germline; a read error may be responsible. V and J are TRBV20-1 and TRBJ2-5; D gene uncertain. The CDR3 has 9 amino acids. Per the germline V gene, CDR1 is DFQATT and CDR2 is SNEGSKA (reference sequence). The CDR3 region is CSVGEAQYF. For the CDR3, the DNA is TGCAGTGTAGGAGAGGCCCAGTACTTC.

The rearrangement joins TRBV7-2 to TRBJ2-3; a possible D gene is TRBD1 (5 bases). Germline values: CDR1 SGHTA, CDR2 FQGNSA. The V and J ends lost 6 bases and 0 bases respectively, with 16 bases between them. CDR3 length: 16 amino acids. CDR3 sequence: CASSPRVILSTDTQYF. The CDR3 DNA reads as TGTGCCAGCAGTCCCAGGGTTATTCTTAGCACAGATACGCAGTATTTT.

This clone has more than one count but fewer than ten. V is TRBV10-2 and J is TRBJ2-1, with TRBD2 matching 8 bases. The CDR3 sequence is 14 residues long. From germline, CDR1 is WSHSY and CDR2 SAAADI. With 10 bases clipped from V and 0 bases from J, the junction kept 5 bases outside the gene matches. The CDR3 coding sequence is TGCGCCACCCGGAGCGGGAGCTCCTACAATGAGCAGTTCTTC. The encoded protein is CATRSGSSYNEQFF.

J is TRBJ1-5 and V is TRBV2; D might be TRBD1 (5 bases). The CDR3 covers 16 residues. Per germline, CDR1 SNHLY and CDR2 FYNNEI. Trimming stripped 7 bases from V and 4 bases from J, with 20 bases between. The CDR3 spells CASTNPSGGLNQPQHF. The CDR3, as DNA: TGTGCCAGCACCAACCCCTCGGGGGGACTTAATCAGCCCCAGCATTTT.

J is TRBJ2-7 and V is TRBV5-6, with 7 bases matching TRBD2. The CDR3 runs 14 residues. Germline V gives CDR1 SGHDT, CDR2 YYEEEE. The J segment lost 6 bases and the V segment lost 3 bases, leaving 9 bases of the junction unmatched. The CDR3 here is CASSWGFGGSEQYF. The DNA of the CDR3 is TGTGCCAGCAGCTGGGGGTTCGGGGGGTCCGAGCAGTACTTC.

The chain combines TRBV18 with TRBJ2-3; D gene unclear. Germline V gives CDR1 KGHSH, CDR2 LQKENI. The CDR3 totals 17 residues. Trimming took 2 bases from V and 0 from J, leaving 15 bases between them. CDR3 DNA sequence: TGTGCCAGCTCACCAGACGGCGGACCCCGAAGCACAGATACGCAGTATTTT. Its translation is CASSPDGGPRSTDTQYF.

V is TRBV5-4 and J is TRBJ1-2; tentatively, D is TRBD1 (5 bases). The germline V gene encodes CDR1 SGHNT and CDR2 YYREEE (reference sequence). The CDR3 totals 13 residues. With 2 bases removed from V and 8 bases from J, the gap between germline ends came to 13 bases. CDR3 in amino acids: CASSLEGVGGYTF. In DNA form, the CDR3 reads TGTGCCAGCAGCTTAGAAGGGGTTGGCGGCTACACCTTC.

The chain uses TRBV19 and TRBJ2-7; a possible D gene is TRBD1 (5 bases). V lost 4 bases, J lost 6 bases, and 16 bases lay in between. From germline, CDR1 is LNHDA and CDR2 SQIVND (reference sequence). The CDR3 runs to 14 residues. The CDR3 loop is CASSTQAGIGEQYF. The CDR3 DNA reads TGTGCCAGTAGTACGCAGGCAGGGATAGGCGAGCAGTACTTC.

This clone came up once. This chain's CDR3 is CASSGLEGGTDTQYF. The CDR3 bases are TGTGCCAGCAGCGGACTAGAGGGGGGCACAGATACGCAGTATTTT. The chain combines TRBV2 with TRBJ2-3; a weak D match, TRBD2 (7 bases). The CDR3 length is 15 residues. CDR1 is SNHLY, CDR2 FYNNEI, per germline. V was pared by 6 bases and J by 1 base, with 14 bases between.